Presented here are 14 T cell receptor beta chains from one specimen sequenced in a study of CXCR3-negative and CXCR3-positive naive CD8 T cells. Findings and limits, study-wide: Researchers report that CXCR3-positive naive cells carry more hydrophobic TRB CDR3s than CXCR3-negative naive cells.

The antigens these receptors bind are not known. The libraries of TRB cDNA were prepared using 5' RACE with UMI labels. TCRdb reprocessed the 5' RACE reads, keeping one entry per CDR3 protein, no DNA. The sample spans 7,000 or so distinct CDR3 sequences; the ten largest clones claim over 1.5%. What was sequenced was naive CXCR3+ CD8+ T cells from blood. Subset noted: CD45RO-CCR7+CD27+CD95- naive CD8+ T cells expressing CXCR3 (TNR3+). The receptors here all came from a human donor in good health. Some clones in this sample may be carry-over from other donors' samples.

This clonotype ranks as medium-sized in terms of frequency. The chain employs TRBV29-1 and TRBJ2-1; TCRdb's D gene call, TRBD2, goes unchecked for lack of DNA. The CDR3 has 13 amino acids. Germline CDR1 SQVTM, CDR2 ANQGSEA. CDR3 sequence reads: CSVERGADNEQFF.

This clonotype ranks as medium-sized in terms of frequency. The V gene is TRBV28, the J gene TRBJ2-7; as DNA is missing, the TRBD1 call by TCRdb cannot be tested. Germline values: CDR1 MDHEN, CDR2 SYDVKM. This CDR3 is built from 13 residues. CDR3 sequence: CASGTDRGHEQYF.

The CDR3: CASSQERTGELFF. The chain employs TRBV14 and TRBJ2-2. This CDR3 contains 13 residues. Germline V gives CDR1 SGHDN, CDR2 FVKESK.

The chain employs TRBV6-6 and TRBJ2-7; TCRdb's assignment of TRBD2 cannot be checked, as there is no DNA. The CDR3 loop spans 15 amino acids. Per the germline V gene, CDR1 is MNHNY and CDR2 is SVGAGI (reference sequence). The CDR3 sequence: CASSYSSGMVDEQYF.

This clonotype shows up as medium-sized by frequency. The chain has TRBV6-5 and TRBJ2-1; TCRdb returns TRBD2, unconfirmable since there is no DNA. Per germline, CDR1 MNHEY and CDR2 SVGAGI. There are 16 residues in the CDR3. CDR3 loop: CASSPLAGGSYNEQFF.

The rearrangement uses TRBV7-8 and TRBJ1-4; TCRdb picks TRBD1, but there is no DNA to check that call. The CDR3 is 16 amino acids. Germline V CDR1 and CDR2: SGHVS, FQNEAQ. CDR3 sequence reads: CASSLAEGQGREKLFF.

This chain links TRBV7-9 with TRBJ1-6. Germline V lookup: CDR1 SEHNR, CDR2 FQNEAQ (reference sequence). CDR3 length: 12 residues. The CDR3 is CASRNPNSPLHF. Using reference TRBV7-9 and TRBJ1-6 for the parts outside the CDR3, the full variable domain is DTGVSQNPRHKITKRGQNVTFRCDPISEHNRLYWYRQTLGQGPEFLTYFQNEAQLEKSRLLSDRFSAERPKGSFSTLEIQRTEQGDSAMYLCASRNPNSPLHFGNGTRLTVT.

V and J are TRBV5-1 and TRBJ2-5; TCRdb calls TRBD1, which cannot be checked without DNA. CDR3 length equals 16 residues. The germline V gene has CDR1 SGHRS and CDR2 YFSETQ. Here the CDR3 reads CASSLALRQAEGTQYF.

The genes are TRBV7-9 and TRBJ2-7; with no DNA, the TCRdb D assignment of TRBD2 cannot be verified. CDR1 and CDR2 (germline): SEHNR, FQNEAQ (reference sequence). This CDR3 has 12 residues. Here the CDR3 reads CASSDIAGSQYF.

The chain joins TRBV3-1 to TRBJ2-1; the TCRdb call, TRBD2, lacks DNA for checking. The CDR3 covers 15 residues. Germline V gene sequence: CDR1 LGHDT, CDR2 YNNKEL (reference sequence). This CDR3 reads CASSRGLAGEDEQFF.

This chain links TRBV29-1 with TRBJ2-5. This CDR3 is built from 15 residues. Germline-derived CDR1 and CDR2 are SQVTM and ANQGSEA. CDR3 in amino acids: CSVEGVWPYQETQYF.

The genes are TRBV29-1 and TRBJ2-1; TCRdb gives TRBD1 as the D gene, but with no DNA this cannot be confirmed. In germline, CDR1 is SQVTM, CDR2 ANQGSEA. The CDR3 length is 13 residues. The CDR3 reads CSVGGQGAAEQFF.

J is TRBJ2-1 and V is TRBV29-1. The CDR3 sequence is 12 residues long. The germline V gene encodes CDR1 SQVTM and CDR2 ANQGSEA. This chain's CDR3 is CSVEYGHNEQFF.

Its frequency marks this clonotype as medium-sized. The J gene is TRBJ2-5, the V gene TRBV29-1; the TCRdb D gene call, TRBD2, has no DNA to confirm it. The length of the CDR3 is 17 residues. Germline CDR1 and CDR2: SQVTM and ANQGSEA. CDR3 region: CSVEDRSMLAGMETQYF.